The next 17 T cell receptor beta chains were all read from a single sample in a study of blood T cell repertoires in COVID-19 (dated by TCRdb to between 2020 and 2021). Preparation of the library involved the immunoSEQ multiplex PCR assay. Entries here come from immuneACCESS through TCRdb and include only in-frame sequences with V and J called. Some clones fail to appear in such tables; in the studies checked, an unresolved V gene covers under half of the shortfall, and the cause of the remainder is unknown. The sample has about 270,000 clones on record, 80% to 90% of them singletons. The ten largest make up roughly 9.6% of the sample. The specimen was peripheral blood. The receptors derive from a woman aged 65 to 85 with acute or convalescent COVID-19.

This chain uses TRBV19 with TRBJ1-2, with 12 bases aligning to TRBD1. The V segment lost 2 bases and the J segment 8 bases; nucleotides outside the gene matches: 12. The CDR3 loop spans 17 amino acids. The V gene's germline CDR1 is LNHDA and CDR2 SQIVND (reference sequence). This chain's CDR3 is CASSISGQGASTKGYTF. As DNA, the CDR3 is TGTGCCAGTAGTATATCGGGACAGGGGGCCTCCACGAAGGGCTACACCTTC.

The chain combines TRBV7-9 with TRBJ1-2, with a possible D match to TRBD1 (6 bases). Between the trimmed V and J ends, which lost 1 base and 4 bases, there was a span of 16 bases. The germline V gene encodes CDR1 SEHNR and CDR2 FQNEAQ (reference sequence). The CDR3 sequence is 16 residues long. In nucleotides, the CDR3 is TGTGCCAGCAGCTTAGGGTTACCCCCAGGGGCCTATGGCTACACCTTC. Amino acid sequence: CASSLGLPPGAYGYTF.

The chain carries TRBV2 and TRBJ1-2, with a weak D call TRBD1 (6 bases). Between the trimmed V and J ends, which lost 3 bases and 5 bases, there was a span of 22 bases. The CDR3 covers 17 residues. The germline gives CDR1 SNHLY, CDR2 FYNNEI. This chain's CDR3 is CASSESGGPSSLYGYTF. CDR3 coding DNA: TGTGCCAGCAGTGAGTCGGGGGGCCCCTCTTCTCTATATGGCTACACCTTC.

This chain joins TRBV30 and TRBJ1-1; D call uncertain. Germline V lookup: CDR1 GTSNPN, CDR2 SVGIG (reference sequence). The length of the CDR3 is 15 residues. V gave up 4 bases and J gave up 3 bases, with 18 bases separating them. The CDR3 DNA reads TGTGCCTGGACCCCCCGGGGAACCGCTTACACTGAAGCTTTCTTT. Its translation: CAWTPRGTAYTEAFF. The full variable domain, rest sourced from reference TRBV30 and TRBJ1-1, is SQTIHQWPATLVQPVGSPLSLECTVEGTSNPNLYWYRQAAGRGLQLLFYSVGIGQISSEVPQNLSASRPQDRQFILSSKKLLLSDSGFYLCAWTPRGTAYTEAFFGQGTRLTVV.

The V and J genes are TRBV6-5 and TRBJ1-1; D is undetermined. CDR3 size: 15 residues. V lost 0 bases to trimming and J lost 1 base, with 9 bases between them. In germline, CDR1 is MNHEY, CDR2 SVGAGI. CDR3 sequence reads: CASSYSRIRNTEAFF. The DNA of the CDR3 is TGTGCCAGCAGTTACTCCAGGATCCGGAACACTGAAGCTTTCTTT.

This clone was counted a single time. The V and J genes are TRBV2 and TRBJ1-2; D possibly corresponds to TRBD1 (6 bases). Trimming shortened V by 4 bases and J by 3 bases, and 18 bases separated the two germline ends. This CDR3 has 16 residues. The germline gives CDR1 SNHLY, CDR2 FYNNEI. The DNA for the CDR3 is TGTGCCAGCAGTGGCGTTGGAGGACAGCCCTACTATGGCTACACCTTC. It codes for CASSGVGGQPYYGYTF. Variable domain in full (rest from reference TRBV2 and TRBJ1-2): EPEVTQTPSHQVTQMGQEVILRCVPISNHLYFYWYRQILGQKVEFLVSFYNNEISEKSEIFDDQFSVERPDGSNFTLKIRSTKLEDSAMYFCASSGVGGQPYYGYTFGSGTRLTVV.

The rearrangement links TRBV3-1 (or the pseudogene TRBV3-2) to TRBJ2-1, with unresolved D. This CDR3 has 13 residues. V was pared by 1 base and J by 5 bases, with 6 bases between. The germline CDR1 and CDR2 sequences are LGHDT and YNNKEL (reference sequence). The CDR3 loop reads CASSQGDHNEQFF. The CDR3 nucleotides read TGTGCCAGCAGCCAAGGAGATCACAATGAGCAGTTCTTC.

V is TRBV6-1 and J is TRBJ1-5; 12 bases fit TRBD1. V was pared by 4 bases and J by 7 bases, with 8 bases of the junction left unmatched. This CDR3 region has 16 residues. Germline loops: CDR1 MNHNS, CDR2 SASEGT. CDR3 region: CASSVRDRGLGQPQHF. Here the CDR3 DNA reads TGTGCCAGCAGTGTCCGGGACAGGGGGCTGGGACAGCCCCAGCATTTT.

This chain uses TRBV5-4 with TRBJ1-1; D is ambiguous. The CDR3 runs to 15 residues. The germline CDR1 and CDR2 sequences are SGHNT and YYREEE (reference sequence). V was clipped by 4 bases and J by 2 bases, with 15 bases between them. CDR3 DNA sequence: TGTGCCAGCAGCCCCGGACTGACTACCAACACTGAAGCTTTCTTT. Translated: CASSPGLTTNTEAFF.

V and J are TRBV6-5 and TRBJ1-1, with D possibly matching TRBD1 (5 bases). The CDR3 is 13 residues long. Looked up from germline, CDR1 is MNHEY and CDR2 is SVGAGI. V lost 7 bases, J lost 4 bases, and 13 bases lay in between. In DNA form, the CDR3 reads TGTGCCAGCAAGGTGCGGGGGGTCACTGAAGCTTTCTTT. Residues: CASKVRGVTEAFF.

J is TRBJ1-4 and V is TRBV4-1; D is perhaps TRBD1 (6 bases). The CDR3 sequence is 15 residues long. The V and J ends lost 0 bases and 6 bases respectively, with 11 bases between them. CDR1 is MGHRA and CDR2 is YSYEKL in the germline V gene. CDR3 DNA: TGCGCCAGCAGCCAAGAGGGGACACTAGATGAAAAACTGTTTTTT. Protein: CASSQEGTLDEKLFF.

Written as DNA, the CDR3 is TGTGCCAGCAGCCTTCCCCAGGGGAACAATTCACCCCTCCACTTT. Residues: CASSLPQGNNSPLHF. The genes are TRBV7-9 and TRBJ1-6, with TRBD1 as a possible D gene (6 bases). Germline CDR1 is SEHNR and CDR2 is FQNEAQ (reference sequence). V was clipped by 5 bases and J by 7 bases, with 15 bases between them. The CDR3 runs 15 residues. The complete variable domain, with remaining parts taken from reference TRBV7-9 and TRBJ1-6, reads DTGVSQNPRHKITKRGQNVTFRCDPISEHNRLYWYRQTLGQGPEFLTYFQNEAQLEKSRLLSDRFSAERPKGSFSTLEIQRTEQGDSAMYLCASSLPQGNNSPLHFGNGTRLTVT.

The gene calls are TRBV18 and TRBJ1-1; no clear D. The germline V and J ends were trimmed by 2 bases and 2 bases, with 15 bases remaining between them. The CDR3 length is 16 residues. The germline V gene encodes CDR1 KGHSH and CDR2 LQKENI. CDR3 amino acids: CASSPRDRRLNTEAFF. CDR3 DNA: TGTGCCAGCTCACCAAGAGATAGGCGGCTAAACACTGAAGCTTTCTTT.

Worth noting for this clone: The sample has other DNA sequences that encode this CDR3 too. The chain couples TRBV2 to TRBJ2-5; the match to TRBD1 covers 8 bases. The CDR3 length is 14 residues. CDR1 and CDR2 from the germline V gene are SNHLY and FYNNEI. Trimming took 6 bases from V and 0 from J; bases not matched to a gene: 3. The CDR3 spells CASSRDRNQETQYF. The CDR3 DNA follows: TGTGCCAGCAGCCGGGACAGGAACCAAGAGACCCAGTACTTC.

V is TRBV2 and J is TRBJ1-5, with D possibly TRBD1 on 6 matching bases. CDR1 is SNHLY, CDR2 FYNNEI, per germline. The CDR3 has 14 amino acids. V lost 4 bases, J lost 6 bases, and 13 bases lay in between. CDR3 residues: CASSGSSGAQPQHF. CDR3 DNA: TGTGCCAGCAGTGGGTCATCAGGGGCTCAGCCCCAGCATTTT.

The chain uses TRBV18 and TRBJ2-3, with TRBD2 matching 12 bases. This CDR3 comprises 16 residues. From germline, CDR1 is KGHSH and CDR2 LQKENI. The V and J ends lost 3 bases and 2 bases, in that order; junction bases with no gene match: 3. CDR3 nucleotide sequence: TGTGCCAGCTCACCGACTAGCGGGGGACCCACAGATACGCAGTATTTT. Translating gives CASSPTSGGPTDTQYF.

The gene calls are TRBV15 and TRBJ1-1; 7 bases map to TRBD1. Germline-derived CDR1 and CDR2 are LNHNV and YYDKDF (reference sequence). The CDR3 has 15 amino acids. V lost 5 bases to trimming and J lost 3 bases; unmatched junction nucleotides: 9. CDR3: CATSGGGDRDTEAFF. The CDR3 DNA reads TGTGCCACCAGCGGCGGAGGCGACAGGGACACTGAAGCTTTCTTT.